This T cell receptor (beta chain) was identified during a study of blood T cell repertoires in COVID-19. Profiled with immunoSEQ multiplex PCR; TCRdb holds only in-frame clones, not every one. This table has approximately 220,000 clones, just over 85% appearing once. V lost 5 bases, J lost 0 bases, and 13 bases lay in between. Germline V gene data show CDR1 as SEHNR and CDR2 as FQNEAQ (reference sequence). This CDR3 is 15 amino acids long. This receptor was taken from a man between 50 and 59 years old with acute or convalescent COVID-19. The chain combines TRBV7-9 with TRBJ1-2; D gene uncertain. The sequenced material came from peripheral blood. This CDR3 is CASSRLDRANYGYTF. The CDR3 DNA follows: TGTGCCAGCAGCCGACTAGATCGCGCTAACTATGGCTACACCTTC.